This is a list of T cell receptor beta chains from one sample in a study of T cell changes during pregnancy in multiple sclerosis. Clones were read by immunoSEQ multiplex PCR, and TCRdb kept only the in-frame ones, dropping some. The repertoire includes over 55,000 clones, roughly 93% of them detected once, and approximately 1.8% sits in the top ten. Sequencing was performed on peripheral blood, taken after pregnancy. Receptor source: a female donor with multiple sclerosis, enrolled in a pregnancy study. Each CDR3 is given with its conserved first and last residue. The order of the fields is D gene, clone size, V gene, J gene, CDR3 protein, CDR3 DNA. The D gene is left open where the match is weak. Clone size is shown for a subset of rows, as once, few, many or a class of expanded clone.

D gene: TRBD1; clone size: -; V gene: TRBV30; J gene: TRBJ1-1; CDR3 protein: CAWRIRGQAFF; CDR3 DNA: TGTGCCTGGAGGATCAGGGGGCAAGCTTTCTTT
D gene: TRBD1; clone size: -; V gene: TRBV7-8; J gene: TRBJ2-5; CDR3 protein: CASSLVPDRGSETQYF; CDR3 DNA: TGTGCCAGCAGCTTAGTCCCGGACAGGGGTTCGGAGACCCAGTACTTC
D gene: -; clone size: -; V gene: TRBV18; J gene: TRBJ2-1; CDR3 protein: CASSGTPPYNEQFF; CDR3 DNA: TGTGCCAGCTCAGGGACACCGCCCTACAATGAGCAGTTCTTC
D gene: -; clone size: -; V gene: TRBV6-1; J gene: TRBJ1-1; CDR3 protein: CASSDPTVQSTEAFF; CDR3 DNA: TGTGCCAGCAGTGACCCAACAGTTCAGAGCACTGAAGCTTTCTTT
D gene: -; clone size: -; V gene: TRBV5-6; J gene: TRBJ1-2; CDR3 protein: CASSSLTSSPGLSYGYTF; CDR3 DNA: TGTGCCAGCAGCTCACTAACTTCGTCCCCGGGACTTTCTTATGGCTACACCTTC
D gene: -; clone size: -; V gene: TRBV6-5; J gene: TRBJ2-5; CDR3 protein: CASSYYLGGQETQYF; CDR3 DNA: TGTGCCAGCAGTTATTATCTGGGGGGACAAGAGACCCAGTACTTC
D gene: TRBD1; clone size: -; V gene: TRBV9; J gene: TRBJ1-1; CDR3 protein: CASQGATNTEAFF; CDR3 DNA: TGTGCCAGTCAGGGGGCCACGAACACTGAAGCTTTCTTT
D gene: -; clone size: -; V gene: TRBV15; J gene: TRBJ1-4; CDR3 protein: CATSRDSGVEKLFF; CDR3 DNA: TGTGCCACCAGCAGAGATTCGGGTGTTGAAAAACTGTTTTTT
D gene: -; clone size: -; V gene: TRBV4-1; J gene: TRBJ1-1; CDR3 protein: CASSRGFGSTEAFF; CDR3 DNA: TGCGCCAGCAGCCGGGGATTTGGGAGCACTGAAGCTTTCTTT
D gene: TRBD1; clone size: -; V gene: TRBV7-2; J gene: TRBJ1-2; CDR3 protein: CASSPSHRGNYGYTF; CDR3 DNA: TGTGCCAGCAGCCCTAGTCACAGGGGTAACTATGGCTACACCTTC
D gene: -; clone size: -; V gene: TRBV9; J gene: TRBJ2-7; CDR3 protein: CASSEGGSKYEQYF; CDR3 DNA: TGTGCCAGCAGCGAGGGGGGGAGTAAGTACGAGCAGTACTTC
D gene: TRBD2; clone size: -; V gene: TRBV25-1; J gene: TRBJ2-7; CDR3 protein: CASSVQIGLAGAHEQYF; CDR3 DNA: TGTGCCAGCAGTGTCCAAATCGGACTAGCGGGAGCCCACGAGCAGTACTTC
D gene: -; clone size: -; V gene: TRBV4-3; J gene: TRBJ2-1; CDR3 protein: CASSQDPSGEQFF; CDR3 DNA: TGCGCCAGCAGCCAAGATCCGAGTGGTGAGCAGTTCTTC
D gene: TRBD1; clone size: -; V gene: TRBV6-1; J gene: TRBJ1-2; CDR3 protein: CASSEAPRQGAGYTF; CDR3 DNA: TGTGCCAGCAGTGAAGCTCCCAGACAGGGTGCCGGCTACACCTTC
D gene: TRBD1; clone size: -; V gene: TRBV25-1; J gene: TRBJ1-2; CDR3 protein: CASSEWEGQGAHNGYTF; CDR3 DNA: TGTGCCAGCAGTGAATGGGAGGGACAGGGGGCGCATAATGGCTACACCTTC
D gene: -; clone size: -; V gene: TRBV7-9; J gene: TRBJ1-1; CDR3 protein: CASSVGLGAFF; CDR3 DNA: TGTGCCAGCAGCGTAGGACTCGGAGCTTTCTTT
D gene: TRBD2; clone size: -; V gene: TRBV12-5; J gene: TRBJ2-1; CDR3 protein: CASGQRDSYNEQFF; CDR3 DNA: TGTGCTAGTGGCCAGCGGGACTCGTACAATGAGCAGTTCTTC
D gene: TRBD2; clone size: -; V gene: TRBV14; J gene: TRBJ2-3; CDR3 protein: CASSQRTSGTDTQYF; CDR3 DNA: TGTGCCAGCAGCCAGAGAACTAGCGGAACAGATACGCAGTATTTT
D gene: TRBD2; clone size: -; V gene: TRBV7-9; J gene: TRBJ2-7; CDR3 protein: CASSLPLRASGHSSYEQYF; CDR3 DNA: TGTGCCAGCAGCTTACCCCTCCGGGCTAGCGGCCATAGCTCCTACGAGCAGTACTTC
D gene: -; clone size: -; V gene: TRBV25-1; J gene: TRBJ2-1; CDR3 protein: CASSDLGTNEQFF; CDR3 DNA: TGTGCCAGCAGTGACCTCGGGACTAATGAGCAGTTCTTC
D gene: -; clone size: -; V gene: TRBV27; J gene: TRBJ2-7; CDR3 protein: CASSSRGGEYEQYF; CDR3 DNA: TGTGCCAGCAGTTCCAGGGGTGGGGAATACGAGCAGTACTTC
D gene: TRBD2; clone size: -; V gene: TRBV25-1; J gene: TRBJ2-7; CDR3 protein: CASSATGTSGTSEQYF; CDR3 DNA: TGTGCCAGCAGCGCAACCGGGACTAGCGGGACAAGCGAGCAGTACTTC
D gene: -; clone size: -; V gene: TRBV7-8; J gene: TRBJ1-2; CDR3 protein: CASSLAGEVYGYTF; CDR3 DNA: TGTGCCAGCAGCTTAGCAGGGGAAGTATATGGCTACACCTTC
D gene: -; clone size: -; V gene: TRBV5-1; J gene: TRBJ2-3; CDR3 protein: CASSKGQSTDTQYF; CDR3 DNA: TGCGCCAGCAGTAAGGGACAAAGCACAGATACGCAGTATTTT
D gene: -; clone size: -; V gene: TRBV7-9; J gene: TRBJ2-7; CDR3 protein: CASSLDGAVSSYEQYF; CDR3 DNA: TGTGCCAGCAGCTTAGATGGAGCGGTTAGCTCCTACGAGCAGTACTTC
D gene: -; clone size: -; V gene: TRBV19; J gene: TRBJ1-5; CDR3 protein: CASSIQVSQPQHF; CDR3 DNA: TGTGCCAGTAGTATCCAGGTTAGTCAGCCCCAGCATTTT
D gene: -; clone size: -; V gene: TRBV6-5; J gene: TRBJ1-5; CDR3 protein: CASSQDSLQGPQHF; CDR3 DNA: TGTGCCAGCAGTCAGGACAGCCTCCAAGGGCCCCAGCATTTT
D gene: -; clone size: -; V gene: TRBV7-6; J gene: TRBJ2-5; CDR3 protein: CASSLLARETQYF; CDR3 DNA: TGTGCCAGCAGCTTGCTAGCGAGGGAGACCCAGTACTTC
D gene: TRBD1; clone size: -; V gene: TRBV25-1; J gene: TRBJ1-6; CDR3 protein: CASSGGQGANSPLHF; CDR3 DNA: TGTGCCAGCAGTGGGGGCCAGGGGGCAAATTCACCCCTCCACTTT
D gene: -; clone size: -; V gene: TRBV25-1; J gene: TRBJ2-3; CDR3 protein: CASSESQGSTDTQYF; CDR3 DNA: TGTGCCAGCAGTGAATCGCAGGGAAGCACAGATACGCAGTATTTT
D gene: TRBD1; clone size: -; V gene: TRBV29-1; J gene: TRBJ1-2; CDR3 protein: CSVVDRAKANYGYTF; CDR3 DNA: TGCAGCGTTGTCGACAGGGCAAAAGCTAACTATGGCTACACCTTC
D gene: -; clone size: once; V gene: TRBV19; J gene: TRBJ1-5; CDR3 protein: CASSQQVLSNQPQHF; CDR3 DNA: TGTGCCAGTAGTCAACAGGTCCTTAGCAATCAGCCCCAGCATTTT
D gene: -; clone size: -; V gene: TRBV9; J gene: TRBJ2-2; CDR3 protein: CASSVNPSGSTGELFF; CDR3 DNA: TGTGCCAGCAGCGTAAATCCCTCTGGCTCAACCGGGGAGCTGTTTTTT
D gene: -; clone size: -; V gene: TRBV25-1; J gene: TRBJ2-1; CDR3 protein: CASSEGGGKYNEQFF; CDR3 DNA: TGTGCCAGCAGTGAGGGAGGCGGGAAGTACAATGAGCAGTTCTTC
D gene: -; clone size: -; V gene: TRBV27; J gene: TRBJ1-4; CDR3 protein: CASSSRTATNEKLFF; CDR3 DNA: TGTGCCAGCAGTTCTCGGACAGCAACTAATGAAAAACTGTTTTTT
D gene: -; clone size: -; V gene: TRBV18; J gene: TRBJ2-3; CDR3 protein: CASSPPPRVAADTQYF; CDR3 DNA: TGTGCCAGCTCACCACCGCCTAGAGTGGCTGCAGATACGCAGTATTTT
D gene: -; clone size: -; V gene: TRBV25-1; J gene: TRBJ1-6; CDR3 protein: CASRSGTHNSPLHF; CDR3 DNA: TGTGCCAGCAGGAGCGGGACCCATAATTCACCCCTCCACTTT
D gene: TRBD2; clone size: -; V gene: TRBV28; J gene: TRBJ2-1; CDR3 protein: CASSLSEIAGREQFF; CDR3 DNA: TGTGCCAGCAGTTTATCGGAGATAGCGGGTAGGGAGCAGTTCTTC
D gene: -; clone size: -; V gene: TRBV10-3; J gene: TRBJ2-3; CDR3 protein: CAISDTLETDTQYF; CDR3 DNA: TGTGCCATCAGTGATACACTAGAAACAGATACGCAGTATTTT
D gene: -; clone size: -; V gene: TRBV7-2; J gene: TRBJ2-7; CDR3 protein: CASSLSQTTPSFEQYF; CDR3 DNA: TGTGCCAGCAGCTTATCACAAACGACTCCGAGTTTCGAGCAGTACTTC
D gene: TRBD1; clone size: -; V gene: TRBV7-2; J gene: TRBJ2-3; CDR3 protein: CASSFFRDRGPDTQYF; CDR3 DNA: TGTGCCAGCAGCTTCTTCCGGGACAGGGGCCCAGATACGCAGTATTTT
D gene: TRBD2; clone size: -; V gene: TRBV29-1; J gene: TRBJ2-7; CDR3 protein: CSVEGGEGGYEQYF; CDR3 DNA: TGCAGCGTTGAAGGGGGGGAGGGAGGCTACGAGCAGTACTTC
D gene: -; clone size: -; V gene: TRBV7-2; J gene: TRBJ2-6; CDR3 protein: CASSLDRGGANVLTF; CDR3 DNA: TGTGCCAGCAGCTTAGATCGGGGAGGGGCCAACGTCCTGACTTTC
D gene: TRBD1; clone size: -; V gene: TRBV7-2; J gene: TRBJ2-7; CDR3 protein: CASSWGQGVYEQYF; CDR3 DNA: TGTGCCAGCAGCTGGGGACAGGGGGTCTACGAGCAGTACTTC
D gene: -; clone size: -; V gene: TRBV5-6; J gene: TRBJ2-7; CDR3 protein: CASSLAGGRYEQYF; CDR3 DNA: TGTGCCAGCAGCTTGGCCGGGGGTCGGTACGAGCAGTACTTC
D gene: -; clone size: -; V gene: TRBV7-6; J gene: TRBJ2-2; CDR3 protein: CASSPGHNTGELFF; CDR3 DNA: TGTGCCAGCAGCCCCGGACATAACACCGGGGAGCTGTTTTTT
D gene: -; clone size: -; V gene: TRBV7-2; J gene: TRBJ2-1; CDR3 protein: CASSLVNNEQFF; CDR3 DNA: TGTGCCAGCAGCTTAGTTAACAATGAGCAGTTCTTC
D gene: -; clone size: -; V gene: TRBV27; J gene: TRBJ1-4; CDR3 protein: CASSLLGVNEKLFF; CDR3 DNA: TGTGCCAGCAGTTTATTGGGAGTTAATGAAAAACTGTTTTTT
D gene: -; clone size: -; V gene: TRBV18; J gene: TRBJ2-7; CDR3 protein: CASSPRRGKFEQYF; CDR3 DNA: TGTGCCAGCTCGCCAAGACGGGGGAAGTTCGAGCAGTACTTC
D gene: -; clone size: once; V gene: TRBV27; J gene: TRBJ2-7; CDR3 protein: CASATYRDTILYEQYF; CDR3 DNA: TGTGCCAGCGCGACGTACCGGGACACAATCCTCTACGAGCAGTACTTC
D gene: -; clone size: -; V gene: TRBV4-2; J gene: TRBJ2-7; CDR3 protein: CASSQYGSDEQYF; CDR3 DNA: TGTGCCAGCAGCCAATATGGTAGCGACGAGCAGTACTTC
D gene: TRBD1; clone size: few; V gene: TRBV27; J gene: TRBJ1-1; CDR3 protein: CASSKRQGALGYTEAFF; CDR3 DNA: TGTGCCAGCAGTAAACGACAGGGGGCGCTGGGGTACACTGAAGCTTTCTTT
D gene: TRBD1; clone size: -; V gene: TRBV11-2; J gene: TRBJ1-4; CDR3 protein: CASSLAGGAGEKLFF; CDR3 DNA: TGTGCCAGCAGCTTAGCAGGGGGCGCGGGTGAAAAACTGTTTTTT
D gene: TRBD2; clone size: -; V gene: TRBV7-3; J gene: TRBJ2-1; CDR3 protein: CASSTTGGVNEQFF; CDR3 DNA: TGTGCCAGCAGCACCACGGGGGGGGTCAATGAGCAGTTCTTC
D gene: TRBD1; clone size: -; V gene: TRBV2; J gene: TRBJ1-5; CDR3 protein: CASSPDRGRGQPQHF; CDR3 DNA: TGTGCCAGCAGCCCAGACAGGGGGAGAGGACAGCCCCAGCATTTT
D gene: -; clone size: -; V gene: TRBV30; J gene: TRBJ1-5; CDR3 protein: CAWSVEEGQPQHF; CDR3 DNA: TGTGCCTGGAGTGTAGAAGAGGGCCAGCCCCAGCATTTT
D gene: TRBD2; clone size: -; V gene: TRBV2; J gene: TRBJ2-2; CDR3 protein: CASRPKPSGRATGELFF; CDR3 DNA: TGTGCCAGCAGGCCCAAACCTAGCGGGAGGGCGACCGGGGAGCTGTTTTTT